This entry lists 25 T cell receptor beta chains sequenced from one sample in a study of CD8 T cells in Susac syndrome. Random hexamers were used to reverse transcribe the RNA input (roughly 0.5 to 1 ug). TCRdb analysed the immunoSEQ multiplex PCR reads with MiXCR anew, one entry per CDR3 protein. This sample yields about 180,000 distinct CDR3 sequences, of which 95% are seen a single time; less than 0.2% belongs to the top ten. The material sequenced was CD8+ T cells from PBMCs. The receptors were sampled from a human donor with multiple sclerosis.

CDR3 sequence: CSAKTGRGYTF. DNA for the CDR3: TGCAGCGCTAAGACAGGTAGAGGCTACACCTTC. The V and J genes are TRBV29-1 and TRBJ1-2; D perhaps matches TRBD1 (6 bases). The CDR3 sequence is 11 residues long. With 7 bases removed from V and 8 bases from J, the gap between germline ends came to 14 bases. Germline V gene lookup returns CDR1 SQVTM and CDR2 ANQGSEA.

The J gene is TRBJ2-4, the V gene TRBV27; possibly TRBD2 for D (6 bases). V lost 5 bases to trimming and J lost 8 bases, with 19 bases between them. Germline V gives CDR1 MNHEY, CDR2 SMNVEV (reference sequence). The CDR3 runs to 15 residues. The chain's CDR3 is CASSARVRGDDIQYF. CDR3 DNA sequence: TGTGCCAGCAGTGCCCGGGTGCGGGGAGACGACATTCAGTACTTC.

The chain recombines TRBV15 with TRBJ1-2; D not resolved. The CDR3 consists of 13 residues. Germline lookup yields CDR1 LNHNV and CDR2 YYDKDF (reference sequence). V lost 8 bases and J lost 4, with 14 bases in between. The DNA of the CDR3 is TGTGCCACCGCGGATTCGATAGCCTATGGCTACACCTTC. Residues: CATADSIAYGYTF. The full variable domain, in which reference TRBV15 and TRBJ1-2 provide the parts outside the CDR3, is DAMVIQNPRYQVTQFGKPVTLSCSQTLNHNVMYWYQQKSSQAPKLLFHYYDKDFNNEADTPDNFQSRRPNTSFCFLDIRSPGLGDTAMYLCATADSIAYGYTFGSGTRLTVV.

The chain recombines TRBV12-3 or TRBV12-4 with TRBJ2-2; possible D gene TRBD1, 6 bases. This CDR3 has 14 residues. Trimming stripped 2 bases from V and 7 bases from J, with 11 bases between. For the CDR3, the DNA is TGTGCCAGCAGTTTACGGGGCAGGGGCGGGGAGCTGTTTTTT. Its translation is CASSLRGRGGELFF.

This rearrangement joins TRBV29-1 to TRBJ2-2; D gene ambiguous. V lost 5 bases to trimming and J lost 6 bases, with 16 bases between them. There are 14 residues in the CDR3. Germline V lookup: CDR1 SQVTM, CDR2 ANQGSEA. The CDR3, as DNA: TGCAGCGTTAAAGCTACAAGGACCCCCGGGGAGCTGTTTTTT. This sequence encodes CSVKATRTPGELFF.

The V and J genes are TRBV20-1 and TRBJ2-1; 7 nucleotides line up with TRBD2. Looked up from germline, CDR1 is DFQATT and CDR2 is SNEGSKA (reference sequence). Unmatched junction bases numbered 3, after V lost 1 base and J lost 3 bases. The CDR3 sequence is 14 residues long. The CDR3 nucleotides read TGCAGTGCTAGAGTTTCTAGCGGCTACAATGAGCAGTTCTTC. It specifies CSARVSSGYNEQFF.

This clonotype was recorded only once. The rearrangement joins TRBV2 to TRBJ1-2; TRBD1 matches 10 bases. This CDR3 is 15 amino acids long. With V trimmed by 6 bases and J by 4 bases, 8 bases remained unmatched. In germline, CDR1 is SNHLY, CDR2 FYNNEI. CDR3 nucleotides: TGTGCCAGCAGGACTCTGACAGGGGGCTCCTATGGCTACACCTTC. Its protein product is CASRTLTGGSYGYTF.

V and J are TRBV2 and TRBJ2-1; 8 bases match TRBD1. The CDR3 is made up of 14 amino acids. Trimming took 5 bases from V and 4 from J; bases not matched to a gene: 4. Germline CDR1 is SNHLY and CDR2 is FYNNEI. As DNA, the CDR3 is TGTGCCAGCAGTTCCGGGACAGGATACAATGAGCAGTTCTTC. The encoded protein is CASSSGTGYNEQFF.

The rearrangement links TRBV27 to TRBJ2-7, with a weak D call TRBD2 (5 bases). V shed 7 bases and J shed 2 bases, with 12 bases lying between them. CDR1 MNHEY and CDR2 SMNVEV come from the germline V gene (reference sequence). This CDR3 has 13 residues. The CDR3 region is CASTSEGAYEQYF. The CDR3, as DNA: TGTGCCAGCACCTCAGAGGGTGCCTACGAGCAGTACTTC.

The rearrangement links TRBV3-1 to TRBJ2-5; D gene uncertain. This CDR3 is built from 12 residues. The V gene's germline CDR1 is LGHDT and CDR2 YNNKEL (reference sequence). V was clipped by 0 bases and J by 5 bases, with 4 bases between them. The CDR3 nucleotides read TGTGCCAGCAGCCAAGAGTACGAGACCCAGTACTTC. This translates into CASSQEYETQYF.

This CDR3 is CTSSRSGSSYNEQFF. As DNA, the CDR3 is TGCACCAGCAGTCGCAGCGGGAGCTCCTACAATGAGCAGTTCTTC. V usage is TRBV1 and J usage is TRBJ2-1. TRBV1 is described as a pseudogene. CDR3 length: 15 amino acids.

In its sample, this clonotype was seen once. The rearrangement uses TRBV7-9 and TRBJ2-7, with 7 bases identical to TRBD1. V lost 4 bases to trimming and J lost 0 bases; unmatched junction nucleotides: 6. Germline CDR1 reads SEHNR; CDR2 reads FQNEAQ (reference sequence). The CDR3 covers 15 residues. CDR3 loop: CASSSAGTDSYEQYF. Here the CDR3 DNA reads TGTGCCAGCAGCTCCGCCGGGACAGACTCCTACGAGCAGTACTTC.

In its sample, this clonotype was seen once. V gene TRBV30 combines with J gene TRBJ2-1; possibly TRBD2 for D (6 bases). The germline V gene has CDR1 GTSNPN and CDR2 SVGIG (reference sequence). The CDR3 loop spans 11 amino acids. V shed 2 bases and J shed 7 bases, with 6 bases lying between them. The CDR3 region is CAWSRGNEQFF. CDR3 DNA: TGTGCCTGGAGTCGGGGGAATGAGCAGTTCTTC.

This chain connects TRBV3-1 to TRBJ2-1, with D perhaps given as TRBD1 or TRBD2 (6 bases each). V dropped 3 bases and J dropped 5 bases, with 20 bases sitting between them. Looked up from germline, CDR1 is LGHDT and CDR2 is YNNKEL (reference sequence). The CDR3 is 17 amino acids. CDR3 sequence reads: CASSQPHRGLGDNEQFF. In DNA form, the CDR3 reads TGTGCCAGCAGCCAGCCACATCGGGGGCTGGGCGACAATGAGCAGTTCTTC.

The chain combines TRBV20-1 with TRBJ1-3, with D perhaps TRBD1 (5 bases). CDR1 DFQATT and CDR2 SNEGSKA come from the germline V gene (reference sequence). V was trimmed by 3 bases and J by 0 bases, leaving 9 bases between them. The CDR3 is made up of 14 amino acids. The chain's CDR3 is CSARGLLSGNTIYF. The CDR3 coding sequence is TGCAGTGCTAGGGGACTGCTCTCTGGAAACACCATATATTTT.

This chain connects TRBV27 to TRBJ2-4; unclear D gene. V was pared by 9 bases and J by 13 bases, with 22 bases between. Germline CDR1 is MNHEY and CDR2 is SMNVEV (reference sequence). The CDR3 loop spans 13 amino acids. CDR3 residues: CASSNSRTAKQYF. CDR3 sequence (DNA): TGTGCCAGTTCTAATTCCCGGACGGCCAAGCAGTACTTC.

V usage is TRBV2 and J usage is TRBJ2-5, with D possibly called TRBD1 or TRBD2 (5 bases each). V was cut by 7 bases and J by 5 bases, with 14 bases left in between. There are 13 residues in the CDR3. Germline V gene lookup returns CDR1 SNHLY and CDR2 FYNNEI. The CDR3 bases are TGTGCCAGCATGAGGGGTAGTTGGGAGACCCAGTACTTC. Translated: CASMRGSWETQYF.

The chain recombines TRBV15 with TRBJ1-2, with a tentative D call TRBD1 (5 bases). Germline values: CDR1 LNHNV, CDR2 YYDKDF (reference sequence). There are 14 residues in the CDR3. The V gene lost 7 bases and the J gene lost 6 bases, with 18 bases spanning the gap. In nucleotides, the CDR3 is TGTGCCACCACCCCAGAGGAGCAGGGAGATGGCTACACCTTC. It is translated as CATTPEEQGDGYTF.

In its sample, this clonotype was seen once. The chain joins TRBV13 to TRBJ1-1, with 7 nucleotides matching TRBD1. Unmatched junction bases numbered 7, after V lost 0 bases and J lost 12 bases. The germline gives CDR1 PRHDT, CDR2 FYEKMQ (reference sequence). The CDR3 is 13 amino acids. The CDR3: CASSLGWDSTSFF. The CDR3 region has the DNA TGTGCCAGCAGCTTAGGTTGGGACAGCACGTCTTTCTTT.

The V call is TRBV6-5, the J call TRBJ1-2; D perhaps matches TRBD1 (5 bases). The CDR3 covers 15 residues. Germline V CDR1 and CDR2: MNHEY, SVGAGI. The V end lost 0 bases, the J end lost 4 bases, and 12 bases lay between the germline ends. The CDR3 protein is CASSYSGRSFYGYTF. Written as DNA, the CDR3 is TGTGCCAGCAGTTACTCGGGGCGGTCATTCTATGGCTACACCTTC.

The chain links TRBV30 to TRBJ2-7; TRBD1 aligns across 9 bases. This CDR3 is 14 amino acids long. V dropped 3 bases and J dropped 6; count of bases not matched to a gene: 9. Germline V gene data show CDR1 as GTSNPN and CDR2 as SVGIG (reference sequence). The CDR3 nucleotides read TGTGCCTGGAGCGGAACAGGGGGCTTGTTCGAGCAGTACTTC. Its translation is CAWSGTGGLFEQYF. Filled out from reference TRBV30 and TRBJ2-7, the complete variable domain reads SQTIHQWPATLVQPVGSPLSLECTVEGTSNPNLYWYRQAAGRGLQLLFYSVGIGQISSEVPQNLSASRPQDRQFILSSKKLLLSDSGFYLCAWSGTGGLFEQYFGPGTRLTVT.

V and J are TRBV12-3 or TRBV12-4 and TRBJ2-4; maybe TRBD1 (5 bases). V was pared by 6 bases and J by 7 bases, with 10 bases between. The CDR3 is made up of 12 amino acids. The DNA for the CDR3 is TGTGCCAGCAGCCTAGGGGCGAACATTCAGTACTTC. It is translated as CASSLGANIQYF.

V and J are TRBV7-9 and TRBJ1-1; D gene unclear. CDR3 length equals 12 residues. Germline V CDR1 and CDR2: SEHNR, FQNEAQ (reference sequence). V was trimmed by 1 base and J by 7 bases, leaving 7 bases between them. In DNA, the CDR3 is TGTGCCAGCAGCTTAGTACCAGATGAAGCTTTCTTT. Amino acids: CASSLVPDEAFF.

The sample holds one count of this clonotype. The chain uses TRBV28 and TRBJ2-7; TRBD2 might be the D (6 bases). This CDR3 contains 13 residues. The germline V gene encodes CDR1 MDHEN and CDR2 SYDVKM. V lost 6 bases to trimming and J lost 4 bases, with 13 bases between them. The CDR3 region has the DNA TGTGCCAGCAGCTCGGGACTCGGATACGAGCAGTACTTC. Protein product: CASSSGLGYEQYF.

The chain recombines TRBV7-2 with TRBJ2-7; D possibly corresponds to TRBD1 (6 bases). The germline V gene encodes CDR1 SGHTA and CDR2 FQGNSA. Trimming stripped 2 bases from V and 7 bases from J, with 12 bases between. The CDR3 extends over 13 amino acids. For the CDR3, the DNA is TGTGCCAGCAGCTTACCGGACAGCGTGGAGCAGTACTTC. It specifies CASSLPDSVEQYF.